The source of this T cell receptor beta chain is a study of CD4+ T cells in melanoma. General observations from the study: Neoantigen-specific CD4+ T cells in melanoma reportedly had diverse differentiation states. A reported correlation linked neoantigen-specific CD4+ T cells to CD8+, macrophage and B cell function.

Clones were sequenced by immunoSEQ multiplex PCR, and TCRdb holds only the in-frame ones, with some missing. Found here are 50,000 to 60,000 clones, roughly three quarters of them singletons; the top ten hold approximately 4.6%. A few counts support this clone. The antigen remains unidentified. The material sequenced was tumor tissue. The sequence was collected from a human donor with melanoma.

CDR3 in amino acids: CASSGGGRGPSDTQYF. CDR3 bases: TGTGCCAGCAGCGGCGGGGGCAGGGGGCCTTCCGATACGCAGTATTTT. The V and J genes are TRBV7-6 and TRBJ2-3, with D possibly matching TRBD1 (8 bases). The CDR3 spans 16 residues. Germline V gene sequence: CDR1 SGHVS, CDR2 FNYEAQ. Trimming cost V 5 bases and J 6 bases, with 21 bases left between them.